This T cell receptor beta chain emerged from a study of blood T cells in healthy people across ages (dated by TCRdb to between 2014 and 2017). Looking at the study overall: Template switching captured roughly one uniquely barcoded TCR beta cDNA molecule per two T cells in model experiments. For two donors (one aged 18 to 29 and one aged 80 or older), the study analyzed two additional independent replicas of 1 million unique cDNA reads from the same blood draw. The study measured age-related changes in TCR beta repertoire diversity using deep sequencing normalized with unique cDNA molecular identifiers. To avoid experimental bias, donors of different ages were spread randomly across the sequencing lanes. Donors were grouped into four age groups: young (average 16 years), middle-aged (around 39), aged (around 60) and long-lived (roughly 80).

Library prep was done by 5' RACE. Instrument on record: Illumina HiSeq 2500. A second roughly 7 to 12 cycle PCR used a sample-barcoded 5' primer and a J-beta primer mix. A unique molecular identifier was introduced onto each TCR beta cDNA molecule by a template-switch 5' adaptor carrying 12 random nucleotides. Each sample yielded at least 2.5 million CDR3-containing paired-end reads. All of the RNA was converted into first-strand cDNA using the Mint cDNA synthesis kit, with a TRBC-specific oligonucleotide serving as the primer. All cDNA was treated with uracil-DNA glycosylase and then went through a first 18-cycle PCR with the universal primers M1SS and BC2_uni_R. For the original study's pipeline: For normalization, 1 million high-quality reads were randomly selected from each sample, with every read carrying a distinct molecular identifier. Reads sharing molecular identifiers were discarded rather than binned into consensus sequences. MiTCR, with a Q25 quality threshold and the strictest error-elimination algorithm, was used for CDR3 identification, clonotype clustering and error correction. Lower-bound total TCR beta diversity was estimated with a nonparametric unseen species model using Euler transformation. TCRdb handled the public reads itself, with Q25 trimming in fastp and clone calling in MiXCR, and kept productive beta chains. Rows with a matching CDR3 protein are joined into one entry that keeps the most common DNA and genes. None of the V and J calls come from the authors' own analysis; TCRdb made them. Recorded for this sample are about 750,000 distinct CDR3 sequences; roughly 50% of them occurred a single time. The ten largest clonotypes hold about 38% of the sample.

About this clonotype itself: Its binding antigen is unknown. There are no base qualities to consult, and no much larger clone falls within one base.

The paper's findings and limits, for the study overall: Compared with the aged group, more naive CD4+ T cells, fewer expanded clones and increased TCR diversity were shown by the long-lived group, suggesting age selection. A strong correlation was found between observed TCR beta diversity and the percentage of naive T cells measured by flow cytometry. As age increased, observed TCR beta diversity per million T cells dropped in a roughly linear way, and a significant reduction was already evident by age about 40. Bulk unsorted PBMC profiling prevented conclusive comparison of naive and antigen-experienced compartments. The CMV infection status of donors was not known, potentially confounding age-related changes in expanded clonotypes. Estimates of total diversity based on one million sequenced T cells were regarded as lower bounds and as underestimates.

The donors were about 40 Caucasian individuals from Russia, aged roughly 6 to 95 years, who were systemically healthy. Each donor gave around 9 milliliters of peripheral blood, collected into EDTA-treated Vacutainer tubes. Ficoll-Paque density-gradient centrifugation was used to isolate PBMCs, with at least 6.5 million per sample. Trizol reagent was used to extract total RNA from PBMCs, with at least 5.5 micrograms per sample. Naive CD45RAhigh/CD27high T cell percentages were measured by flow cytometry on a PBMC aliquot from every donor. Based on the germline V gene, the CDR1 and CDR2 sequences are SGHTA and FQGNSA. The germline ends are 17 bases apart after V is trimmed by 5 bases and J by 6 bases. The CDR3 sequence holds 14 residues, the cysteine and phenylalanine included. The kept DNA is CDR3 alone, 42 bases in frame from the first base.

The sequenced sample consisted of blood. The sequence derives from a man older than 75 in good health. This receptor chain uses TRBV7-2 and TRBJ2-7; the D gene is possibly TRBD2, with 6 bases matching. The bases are TGTGCCAGCAGCCGAAACATTGCCGGGGGCGAGCAGTACTTC. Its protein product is CASSRNIAGGEQYF.